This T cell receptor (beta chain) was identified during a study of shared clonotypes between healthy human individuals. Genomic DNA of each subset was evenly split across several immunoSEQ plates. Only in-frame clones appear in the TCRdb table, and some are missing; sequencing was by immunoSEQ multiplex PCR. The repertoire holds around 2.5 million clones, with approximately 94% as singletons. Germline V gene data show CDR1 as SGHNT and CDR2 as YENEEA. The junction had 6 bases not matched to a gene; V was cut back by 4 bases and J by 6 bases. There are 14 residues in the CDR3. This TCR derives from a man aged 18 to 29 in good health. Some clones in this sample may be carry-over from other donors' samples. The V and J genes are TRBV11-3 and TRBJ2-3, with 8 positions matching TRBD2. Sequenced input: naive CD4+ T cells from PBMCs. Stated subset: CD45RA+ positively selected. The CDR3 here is CASSSGRASDTQYF. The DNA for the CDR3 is TGTGCCAGCAGCTCCGGGAGGGCCTCCGATACGCAGTATTTT.